The T cell receptor (beta chain) under discussion was sequenced for a study of patients and donors after allogeneic stem cell transplantation. TCRdb fed the RT-PCR reads into MiXCR, producing one record per CDR3 protein. The repertoire includes approximately 430,000 distinct CDR3 sequences, around 16% of them detected once, and just over 7% sits in the top ten. Looked up from germline, CDR1 is DFQATT and CDR2 is SNEGSKA (reference sequence). V shed 0 bases and J shed 4 bases, with 7 bases lying between them. This CDR3 comprises 14 residues. The source of this sequence is a human donor who was either an allogeneic HSCT recipient or a stem cell or donor lymphocyte infusion donor (not recorded which). It is not recorded whose cells these are; they may come from a transplant donor. The sequenced material came from blood, either unsorted or a sorted T cell fraction (not recorded which). The rearrangement links TRBV20-1 to TRBJ1-6; unclear D gene. The CDR3 region is CSAREKAYNSPLHF. The DNA for the CDR3 is TGCAGTGCTAGAGAGAAAGCGTATAATTCACCCCTCCACTTT.